This TCR beta chain was identified during a study of blood T cell repertoires in COVID-19 (dated by TCRdb to the early 2020s). For the wider study: Samples covering the acute and convalescent phases of COVID-19 were provided by collaborators in the United States, Italy and Spain. The repertoires were released in a freely available public database meant as a resource for research on the immune response to SARS-CoV-2. The material from the prospective study consisted of cDNA or gDNA derived from T cells, B-cell-depleted T cells, or PBMCs. Samples came from the ongoing ImmuneRACE study (first 160 participants) plus 1,254 subjects from 6 global collaborators. The dataset comprised deeply sampled blood TCRbeta repertoires from subjects exposed to, actively infected with, or recovered from COVID-19. Where available, HLA class I and class II types were obtained from metadata supplied by the sample provider rather than from assay-based typing. The sample metadata nearly always contained a de-identified subject ID, COVID-19 status, age in years and sex. Study-level results and caveats: Clinical and demographic metadata were provided uncurated, with the amount varying by source and participant.

The collaborating institutions used their own protocols to collect whole blood in K2EDTA tubes. Collaborator samples were shipped for TCRbeta analysis as frozen whole blood, isolated PBMCs, or DNA extracted from either sample type. Concerning this clone: Its specific antigen is unknown. Base qualities are missing; no much larger clone stands one base away.

The immunoSEQ Assay, a bias-controlled multiplex PCR, was used to amplify TCRbeta CDR3 regions from genomic DNA. Concerning the study's data processing: The number of nucleated cells in each sample was estimated by amplification of reference gene primers within the assay. Sequence reads were collapsed and filtered to measure the absolute abundance of every unique TCRbeta CDR3 rearrangement. Productive Simpson clonality was computed per sample as the square root of Simpson's diversity index over productive rearrangements. Entries here come from immuneACCESS through TCRdb and include only in-frame sequences with V and J called. Some clones fail to appear in such tables; in the studies checked, an unresolved V gene covers under half of the shortfall, and the cause of the remainder is unknown. V, J and clone size are those of that table, while D and trimming were read from the DNA. This sample comprises 200,000 to 250,000 clones, less than 85% of them detected only once. The biggest ten clones account for around 5.1% of the sample.

Material: peripheral blood. The sequence derives from a woman between 70 and 85 years old with acute or convalescent COVID-19.

The sequence in DNA is TGTGCCAGCAGCGTATATGTTCGGGGGGCTGGAGATACGCAGTATTTT. Protein translation: CASSVYVRGAGDTQYF. The sequence is built from TRBV9 and TRBJ2-3; a weak D assignment points to TRBD2 (7 bases agree). The CDR3 contains 16 residues, cysteine and phenylalanine counted. Kept here is only the CDR3 DNA, which spans 48 bases and is read in frame from base 1. V is reduced by 1 base and J by 5 bases, leaving a spacing of 17 bases between them. Per the germline V gene, SGDLS is the CDR1 and YYNGEE is the CDR2. Reference TRBV9 and TRBJ2-3 genes cover what lies past the CDR3, so the full variable domain is DSGVTQTPKHLITATGQRVTLRCSPRSGDLSVYWYQQSLDQGLQFLIQYYNGEERAKGNILERFSAQQFPDLHSELNLSSLELGDSALYFCASSVYVRGAGDTQYFGPGTRLTVL.